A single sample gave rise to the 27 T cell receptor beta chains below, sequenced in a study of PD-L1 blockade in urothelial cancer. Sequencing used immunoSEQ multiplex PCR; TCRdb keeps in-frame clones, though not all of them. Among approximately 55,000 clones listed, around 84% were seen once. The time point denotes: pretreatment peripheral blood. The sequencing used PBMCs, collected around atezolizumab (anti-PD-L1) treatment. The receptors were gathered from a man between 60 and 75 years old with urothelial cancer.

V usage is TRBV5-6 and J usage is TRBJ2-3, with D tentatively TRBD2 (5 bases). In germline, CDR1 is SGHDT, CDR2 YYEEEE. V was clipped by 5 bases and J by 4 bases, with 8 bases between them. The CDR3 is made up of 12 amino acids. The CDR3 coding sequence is TGTGCCAGCAGTCGGGAACCAGATACGCAGTATTTT. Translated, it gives CASSREPDTQYF.

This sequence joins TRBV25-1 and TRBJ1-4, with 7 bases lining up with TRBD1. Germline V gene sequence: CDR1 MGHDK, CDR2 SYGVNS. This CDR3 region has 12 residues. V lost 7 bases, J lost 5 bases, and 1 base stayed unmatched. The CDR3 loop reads CASKGQNEKLFF. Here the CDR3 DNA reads TGTGCCAGCAAGGGACAGAATGAAAAACTGTTTTTT.

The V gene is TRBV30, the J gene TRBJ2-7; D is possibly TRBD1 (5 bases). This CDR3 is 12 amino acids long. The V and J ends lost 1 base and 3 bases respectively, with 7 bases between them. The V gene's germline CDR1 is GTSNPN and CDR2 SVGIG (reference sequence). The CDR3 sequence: CAWSGRDYEQYF. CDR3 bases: TGTGCCTGGAGTGGCAGGGACTACGAGCAGTACTTC.

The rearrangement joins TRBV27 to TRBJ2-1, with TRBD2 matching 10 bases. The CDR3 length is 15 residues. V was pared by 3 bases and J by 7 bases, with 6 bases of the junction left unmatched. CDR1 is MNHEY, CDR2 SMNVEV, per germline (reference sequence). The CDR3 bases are TGTGCCAGCAGTTTTTCTAGCGGGAGAGTTAATGAGCAGTTCTTC. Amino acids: CASSFSSGRVNEQFF.

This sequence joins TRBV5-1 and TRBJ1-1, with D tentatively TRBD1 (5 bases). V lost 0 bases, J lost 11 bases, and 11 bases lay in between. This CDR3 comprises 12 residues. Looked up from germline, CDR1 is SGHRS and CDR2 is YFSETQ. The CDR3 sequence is CASSLEGVGAFF. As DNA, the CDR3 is TGCGCCAGCAGCTTGGAAGGGGTCGGGGCTTTCTTT. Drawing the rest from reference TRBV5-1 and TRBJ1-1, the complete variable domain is KAGVTQTPRYLIKTRGQQVTLSCSPISGHRSVSWYQQTPGQGLQFLFEYFSETQRNKGNFPGRFSGRQFSNSRSEMNVSTLELGDSALYLCASSLEGVGAFFGQGTRLTVV.

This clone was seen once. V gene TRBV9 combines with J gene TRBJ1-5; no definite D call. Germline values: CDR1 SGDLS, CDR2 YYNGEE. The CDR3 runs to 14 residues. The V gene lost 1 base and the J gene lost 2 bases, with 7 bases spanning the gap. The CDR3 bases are TGTGCCAGCAGCGTATCAGGCGGCAATCAGCCCCAGCATTTT. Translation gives CASSVSGGNQPQHF.

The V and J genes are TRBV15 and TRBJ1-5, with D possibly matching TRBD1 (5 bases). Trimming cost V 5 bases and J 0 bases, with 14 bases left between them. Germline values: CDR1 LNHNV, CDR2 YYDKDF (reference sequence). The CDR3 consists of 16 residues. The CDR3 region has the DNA TGTGCCACCAGCCCCCGGGGGACCTATAGCAATCAGCCCCAGCATTTT. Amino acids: CATSPRGTYSNQPQHF.

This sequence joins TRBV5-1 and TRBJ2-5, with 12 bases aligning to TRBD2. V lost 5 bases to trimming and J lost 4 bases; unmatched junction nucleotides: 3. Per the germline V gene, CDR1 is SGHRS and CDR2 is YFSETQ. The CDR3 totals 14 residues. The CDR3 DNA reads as TGCGCCAGCAGGAGGGGACTAGCGGGAGAGACCCAGTACTTC. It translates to CASRRGLAGETQYF.

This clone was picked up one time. Here the CDR3 reads CASSLGTETYGYTF. The CDR3 DNA reads as TGCGCCAGCAGCTTGGGGACAGAAACCTATGGCTACACCTTC. The J gene is TRBJ1-2, the V gene TRBV5-1, with D maybe TRBD1 (6 bases). This CDR3 spans 14 amino acids. Trimming cost V 0 bases and J 4 bases, with 10 bases left between them. Germline values: CDR1 SGHRS, CDR2 YFSETQ.

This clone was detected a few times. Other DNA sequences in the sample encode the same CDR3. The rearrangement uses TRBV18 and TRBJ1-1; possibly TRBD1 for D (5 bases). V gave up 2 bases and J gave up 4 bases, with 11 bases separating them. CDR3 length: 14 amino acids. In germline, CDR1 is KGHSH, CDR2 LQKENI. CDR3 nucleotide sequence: TGTGCCAGCTCACCAGCTGGGGGGGGCACTGAAGCTTTCTTT. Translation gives CASSPAGGGTEAFF. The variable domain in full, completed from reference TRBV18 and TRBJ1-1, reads NAGVMQNPRHLVRRRGQEARLRCSPMKGHSHVYWYRQLPEEGLKFMVYLQKENIIDESGMPKERFSAEFPKEGPSILRIQQVVRGDSAAYFCASSPAGGGTEAFFGQGTRLTVV.

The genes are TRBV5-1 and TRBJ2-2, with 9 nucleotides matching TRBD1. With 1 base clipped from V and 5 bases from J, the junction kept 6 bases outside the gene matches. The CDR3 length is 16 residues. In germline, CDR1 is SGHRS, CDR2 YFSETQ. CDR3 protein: CASSLSLTGGTGELFF. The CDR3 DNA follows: TGCGCCAGCAGCTTGTCCTTGACAGGGGGTACCGGGGAGCTGTTTTTT.

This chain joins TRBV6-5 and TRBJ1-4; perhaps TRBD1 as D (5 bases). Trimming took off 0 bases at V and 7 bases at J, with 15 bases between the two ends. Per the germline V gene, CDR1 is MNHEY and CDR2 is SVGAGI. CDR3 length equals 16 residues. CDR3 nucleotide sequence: TGTGCCAGCAGTTACTCGACGGCAGGGTTAGGTGAAAAACTGTTTTTT. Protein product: CASSYSTAGLGEKLFF.

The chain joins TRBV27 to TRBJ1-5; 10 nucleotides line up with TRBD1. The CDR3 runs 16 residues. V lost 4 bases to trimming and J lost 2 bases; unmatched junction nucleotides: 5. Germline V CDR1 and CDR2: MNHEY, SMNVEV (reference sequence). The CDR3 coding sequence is TGTGCCAGCAGTTCCACGACAGGGGGCGGCAATCAGCCCCAGCATTTT. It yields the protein CASSSTTGGGNQPQHF.

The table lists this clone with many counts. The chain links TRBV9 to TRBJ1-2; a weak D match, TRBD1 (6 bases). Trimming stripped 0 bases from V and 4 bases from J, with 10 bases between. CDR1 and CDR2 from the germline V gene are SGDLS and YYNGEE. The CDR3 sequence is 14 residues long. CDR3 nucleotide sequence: TGTGCCAGCAGCGTAGGGCAGGGGCTCTATGGCTACACCTTC. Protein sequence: CASSVGQGLYGYTF.

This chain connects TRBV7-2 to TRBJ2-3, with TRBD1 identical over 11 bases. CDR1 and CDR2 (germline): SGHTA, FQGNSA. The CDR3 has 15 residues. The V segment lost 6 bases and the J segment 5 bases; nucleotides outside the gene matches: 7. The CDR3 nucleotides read TGTGCCAGCAGACAAGGACAGGGGGCGAGAGATACGCAGTATTTT. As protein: CASRQGQGARDTQYF.

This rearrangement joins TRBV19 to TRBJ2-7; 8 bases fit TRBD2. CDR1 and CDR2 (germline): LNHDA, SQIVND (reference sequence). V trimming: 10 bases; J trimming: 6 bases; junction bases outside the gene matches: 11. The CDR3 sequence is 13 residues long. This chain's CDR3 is CATKERGYIEQYF. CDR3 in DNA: TGTGCCACCAAGGAGCGGGGGTATATCGAGCAGTACTTC.

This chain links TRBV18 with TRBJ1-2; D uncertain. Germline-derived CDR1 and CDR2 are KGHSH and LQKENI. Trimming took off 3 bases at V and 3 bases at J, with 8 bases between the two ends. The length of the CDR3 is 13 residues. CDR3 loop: CASSPRRDYGYTF. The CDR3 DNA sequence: TGTGCCAGCTCACCGCGACGGGACTATGGCTACACCTTC.

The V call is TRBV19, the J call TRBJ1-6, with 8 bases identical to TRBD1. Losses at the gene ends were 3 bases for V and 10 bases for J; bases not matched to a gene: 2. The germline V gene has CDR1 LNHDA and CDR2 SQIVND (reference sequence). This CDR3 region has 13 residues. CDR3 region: CASSMDRVSPLHF. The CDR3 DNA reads TGTGCCAGTAGTATGGACAGGGTGTCACCCCTCCACTTT.

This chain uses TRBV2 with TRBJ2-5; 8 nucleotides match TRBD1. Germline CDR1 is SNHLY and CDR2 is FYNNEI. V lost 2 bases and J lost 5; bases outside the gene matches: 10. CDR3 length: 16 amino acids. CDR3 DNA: TGTGCCAGCAGTGAACGAAGGACAGGGAAGGGGGAGACCCAGTACTTC. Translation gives CASSERRTGKGETQYF.

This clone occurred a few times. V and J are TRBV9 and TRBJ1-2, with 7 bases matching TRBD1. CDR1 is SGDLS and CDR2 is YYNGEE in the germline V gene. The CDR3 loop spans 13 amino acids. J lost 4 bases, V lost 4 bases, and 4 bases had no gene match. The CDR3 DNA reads TGTGCCAGCAGCCCAAACAGGGGCTATGGCTACACCTTC. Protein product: CASSPNRGYGYTF.

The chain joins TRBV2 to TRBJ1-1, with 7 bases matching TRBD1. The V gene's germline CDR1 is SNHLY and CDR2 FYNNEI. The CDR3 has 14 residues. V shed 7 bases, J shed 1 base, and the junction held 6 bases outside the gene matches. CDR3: CASKIDRENTEAFF. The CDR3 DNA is TGTGCCAGCAAAATTGACAGGGAGAACACTGAAGCTTTCTTT.

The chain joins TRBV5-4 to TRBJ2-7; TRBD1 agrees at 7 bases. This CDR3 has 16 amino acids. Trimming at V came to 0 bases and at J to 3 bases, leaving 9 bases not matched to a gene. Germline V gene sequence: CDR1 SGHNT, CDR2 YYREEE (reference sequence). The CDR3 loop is CASSLVLGTEYYEQYF. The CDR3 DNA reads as TGTGCCAGCAGCTTGGTTCTCGGGACAGAGTACTACGAGCAGTACTTC.

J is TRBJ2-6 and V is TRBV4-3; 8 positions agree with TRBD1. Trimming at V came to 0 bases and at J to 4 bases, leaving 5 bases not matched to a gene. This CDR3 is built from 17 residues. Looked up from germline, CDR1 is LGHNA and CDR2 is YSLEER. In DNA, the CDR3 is TGCGCCAGCAGCCAAGATCCAGGGGGCTCCGGGGCCAACGTCCTGACTTTC. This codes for CASSQDPGGSGANVLTF.

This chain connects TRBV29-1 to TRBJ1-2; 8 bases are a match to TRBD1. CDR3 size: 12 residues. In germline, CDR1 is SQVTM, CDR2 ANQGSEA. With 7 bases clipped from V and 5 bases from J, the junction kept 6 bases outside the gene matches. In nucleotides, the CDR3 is TGCAGCGACGGACAGGGCTCATATGGCTACACCTTC. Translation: CSDGQGSYGYTF.

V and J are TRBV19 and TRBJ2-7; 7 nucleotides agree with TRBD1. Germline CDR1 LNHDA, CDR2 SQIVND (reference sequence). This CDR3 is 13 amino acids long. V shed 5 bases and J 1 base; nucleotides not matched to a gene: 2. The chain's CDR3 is CASSVDRSYEQYF. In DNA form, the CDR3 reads TGTGCCAGTAGTGTGGACAGGTCCTACGAGCAGTACTTC.

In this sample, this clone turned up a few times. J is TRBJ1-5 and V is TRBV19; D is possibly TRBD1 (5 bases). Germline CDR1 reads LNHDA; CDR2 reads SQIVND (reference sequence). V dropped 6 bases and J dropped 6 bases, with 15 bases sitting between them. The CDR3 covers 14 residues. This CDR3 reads CASRSVGAGQPQHF. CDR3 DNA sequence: TGTGCCAGTAGGAGTGTTGGGGCAGGTCAGCCCCAGCATTTT.

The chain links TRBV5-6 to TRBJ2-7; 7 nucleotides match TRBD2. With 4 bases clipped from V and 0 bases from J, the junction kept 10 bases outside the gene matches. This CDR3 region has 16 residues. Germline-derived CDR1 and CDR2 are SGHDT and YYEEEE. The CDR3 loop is CASSVLKSGVSYEQYF. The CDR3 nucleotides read TGTGCCAGCAGCGTTCTAAAGAGCGGGGTCTCCTACGAGCAGTACTTC.